This T cell receptor (beta chain) was identified in a study of shared clonotypes between healthy human individuals. Per the original methods: Sequence data from immunoSEQ were junction-only and lacked quality scores; consequently, filtering differed. Profiled with immunoSEQ multiplex PCR; TCRdb holds only in-frame clones, not every one. V, J and clone size are those of that table, while D and trimming were read from the DNA. The table records fewer than 1.6 million clones, approximately 98.5% of them present only once. CDR3 length: 14 amino acids. Germline assignment: CDR1 SGHRS and CDR2 YFSETQ. Trimming removed 1 base at V and 3 bases at J, with 10 bases between.

The V and J genes are TRBV5-1 and TRBJ1-2; no clear D gene. Sequencing used naive CD4+ T cells sorted from blood. The subset is: CD45RA+ positively selected. The receptor was derived from a man in his thirties or forties in good health. The CDR3 is CASSLSSADYGYTF. CDR3 DNA: TGCGCCAGCAGCTTGTCCAGTGCGGACTATGGCTACACCTTC. Variable domain in full (rest from reference TRBV5-1 and TRBJ1-2): KAGVTQTPRYLIKTRGQQVTLSCSPISGHRSVSWYQQTPGQGLQFLFEYFSETQRNKGNFPGRFSGRQFSNSRSEMNVSTLELGDSALYLCASSLSSADYGYTFGSGTRLTVV.